The clone carrying this T cell receptor beta chain occurred a few times. These data originate in a study of blood T cell repertoires in COVID-19. Study context: PBMCs, B-cell-depleted T cells, or T cells provided the cDNA or gDNA that made up the material.

Donors in Cohort 3 counted as recovered after two negative PCRs, clearance, or symptom resolution. The CDR3 is made up of 14 amino acids. Germline CDR1 reads SGHDT; CDR2 reads YYEEEE. Trimming removed 2 bases from V and 1 base from J, with 10 bases in between. Method: immunoSEQ multiplex PCR; TCRdb's copy keeps in-frame clones and lacks some. The data contain 250,000 to 300,000 clones, approximately 90% of them seen just once; the ten biggest clones take up approximately 9%. Material: PBMCs or T cells enriched from blood (not recorded which). This chain joins TRBV5-6 and TRBJ2-7, with D tentatively TRBD2 (6 bases). The TCR originated in a man in his forties who had recovered from COVID-19. The chain's CDR3 is CASSFGGFSYEQYF. As DNA, the CDR3 is TGTGCCAGCAGCTTCGGGGGATTTTCCTACGAGCAGTACTTC.